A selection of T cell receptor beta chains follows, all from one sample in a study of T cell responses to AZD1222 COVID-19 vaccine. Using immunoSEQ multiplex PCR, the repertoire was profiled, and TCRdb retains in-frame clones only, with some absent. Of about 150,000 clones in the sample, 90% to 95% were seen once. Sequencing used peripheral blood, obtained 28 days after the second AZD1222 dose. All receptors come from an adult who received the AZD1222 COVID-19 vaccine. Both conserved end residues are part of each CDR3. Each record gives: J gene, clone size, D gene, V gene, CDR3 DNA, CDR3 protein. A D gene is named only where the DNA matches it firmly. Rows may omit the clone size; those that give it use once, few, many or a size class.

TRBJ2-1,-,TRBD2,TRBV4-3,TGCGCCAGCAGCCAATTACCGCTAGCGGACAATGAGCAGTTCTTC,CASSQLPLADNEQFF
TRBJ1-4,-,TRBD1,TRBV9,TGTGCCAGCAGCGCAGGCGTTTCGACAGGGAGGAATGAAAAACTGTTTTTT,CASSAGVSTGRNEKLFF
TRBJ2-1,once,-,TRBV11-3,TGTGCCAGCAGCTTAGGGAGAAGTGGGAATGAGCAGTTCTTC,CASSLGRSGNEQFF
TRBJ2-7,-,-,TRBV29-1,TGCAGCGTCGTGGCAGCCTACGAGCAGTACTTC,CSVVAAYEQYF
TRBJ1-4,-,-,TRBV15,TGTGCCACCAGCAGAGATCTTGGGGGAGGAGATGAAAAACTGTTTTTT,CATSRDLGGGDEKLFF
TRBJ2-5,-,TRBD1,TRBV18,TGTGCCAGCTCACTAGGACAGGGTCAAGAGACCCAGTACTTC,CASSLGQGQETQYF
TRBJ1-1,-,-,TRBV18,TGTGCCAGCTCAAAGAGACAGAGCGGCATGAACACTGAAGCTTTCTTT,CASSKRQSGMNTEAFF
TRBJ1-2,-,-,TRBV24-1,TGTGCCACCAGTGATTCCTATGGCTACACCTTC,CATSDSYGYTF
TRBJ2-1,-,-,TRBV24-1,TGTGCCACCAGTGATTTTGCAGGACTCAAAATCAATGAGCAGTTCTTC,CATSDFAGLKINEQFF
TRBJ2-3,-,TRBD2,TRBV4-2,TGTGCCAGCAGCCAAGGCGGGAGCCGGACAGATACGCAGTATTTT,CASSQGGSRTDTQYF
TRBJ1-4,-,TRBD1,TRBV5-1,TGCGCCACTAGGGTCGGGACAGTTAATGAAAAACTGTTTTTT,CATRVGTVNEKLFF
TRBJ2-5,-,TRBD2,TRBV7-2,TGTGCCAGCAGCTTAGCGATTGGTAGCGGGGGGGCCCGGGAGACCCAGTACTTC,CASSLAIGSGGARETQYF
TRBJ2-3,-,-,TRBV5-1,TGCGCCAGCAGCTTGGAAGGACAGTCAACAGATACGCAGTATTTT,CASSLEGQSTDTQYF
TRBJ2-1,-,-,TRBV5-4,TGTGCCAGCAGCTTGGGCTTCGTAAGCGATGGTGAGCAGTTCTTC,CASSLGFVSDGEQFF
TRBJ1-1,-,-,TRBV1,TGCACCAGCAGCCAAGCCACAGGGACAGGGAGGGGTAGGATGAACACTGAAGCTTTCTTT,CTSSQATGTGRGRMNTEAFF
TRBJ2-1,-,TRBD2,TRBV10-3,TGTGCCACGCGACTAGCGGGAGGGGATGAGCAGTTCTTC,CATRLAGGDEQFF
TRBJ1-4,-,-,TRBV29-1,TGCAGCGCCAACTCACGCGAGAGTGAAAAACTGTTTTTT,CSANSRESEKLFF
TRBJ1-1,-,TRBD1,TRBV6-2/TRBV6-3,TGTGCCAGCAGTTACGAGGGGGCGCGTAACACTGAAGCTTTCTTT,CASSYEGARNTEAFF
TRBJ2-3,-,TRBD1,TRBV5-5,TGTGCCAGCAGCTTGGAGGGGGCTAATACGCAGTATTTT,CASSLEGANTQYF
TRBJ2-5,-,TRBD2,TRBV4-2,TGTGCCAGCAGCCAAGCTGGACTAGCGCGGCAGACCCAGTACTTC,CASSQAGLARQTQYF
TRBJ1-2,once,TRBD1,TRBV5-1,TGCGCCAGCAGCGCGGCGGGGACAGCCTATGGCTACACCTTC,CASSAAGTAYGYTF
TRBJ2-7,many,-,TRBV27,TGTGCCAGCAGTTTGGCGGGGCCGTACGAGCAGTACTTC,CASSLAGPYEQYF
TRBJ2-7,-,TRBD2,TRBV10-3,TGTGCCGCACCATTAGCGGGAATCCACGAGCAGTACTTC,CAAPLAGIHEQYF
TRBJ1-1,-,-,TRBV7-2,TGTGCCAGCAGTCCTATGCGAGGGGGTGCCACTGAAGCTTTCTTT,CASSPMRGGATEAFF
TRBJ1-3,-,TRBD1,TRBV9,TGTGCCAGCAGCGTACTCGGCGAGGGGGCAACCATATATTTT,CASSVLGEGATIYF
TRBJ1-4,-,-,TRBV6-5,TGTGCCAGCAGTCACAGGGTTGCAACTAATGAAAAACTGTTTTTT,CASSHRVATNEKLFF
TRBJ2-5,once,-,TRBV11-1,TGTGCCAGCAGCTTTCGGCGCCAAGAGACCCAGTACTTC,CASSFRRQETQYF
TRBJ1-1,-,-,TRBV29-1,TGCAGCGTTGTTGGCACGGGGAACACTGAAGCTTTCTTT,CSVVGTGNTEAFF
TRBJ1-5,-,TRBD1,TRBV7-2,TGTGCCAGCAGCCTGGGACAGGGATACAATCAGCCCCAGCATTTT,CASSLGQGYNQPQHF
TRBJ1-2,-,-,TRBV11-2,TGTGCCAGCACTCCTCCGGGGGCTCGGTATGGCTACACCTTC,CASTPPGARYGYTF
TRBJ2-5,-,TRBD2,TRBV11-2,TGTGCCAGCAGCGCGGGAGGACGAAAAGAGACCCAGTACTTC,CASSAGGRKETQYF
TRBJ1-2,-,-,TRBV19,TGTGCCAGTACCGGGCAGGGCAGGGGTGGCTACACCTTC,CASTGQGRGGYTF
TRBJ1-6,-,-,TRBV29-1,TGCAGCGTTGGGCTGGATAATTCACCCCTCCACTTT,CSVGLDNSPLHF
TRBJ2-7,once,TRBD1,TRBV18,TGTGCCAGCTCAAAGACTCACAGGGGGTTGGCGTACGAGCAGTACTTC,CASSKTHRGLAYEQYF
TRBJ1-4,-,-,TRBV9,TGTGCCAGCAGCGGACCAAATGAAAAACTGTTTTTT,CASSGPNEKLFF
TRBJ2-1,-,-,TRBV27,TGTGCCAGCAGTTTAAATATATACAATGAGCAGTTCTTC,CASSLNIYNEQFF
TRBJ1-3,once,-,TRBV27,TGTGCCAGCAGTTTTGGGGGGTCTGGAAACACCATATATTTT,CASSFGGSGNTIYF
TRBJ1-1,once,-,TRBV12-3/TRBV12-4,TGTGCCAGCAGTCCAAGCGGGGCGCGTGAAGCTTTCTTT,CASSPSGAREAFF
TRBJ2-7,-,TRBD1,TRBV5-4,TGTGCCAGCAGCGTGCCGGGACAGGCATCCTACGAGCAGTACTTC,CASSVPGQASYEQYF
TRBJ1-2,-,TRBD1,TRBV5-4,TGTGCCAGCAGCTTGAGGTCAGGGGGGCTCTATGGCTACACCTTC,CASSLRSGGLYGYTF
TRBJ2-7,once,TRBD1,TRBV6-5,TGTGCCAGCAGTTACGACAGGGCCCCCTACGAGCAGTACTTC,CASSYDRAPYEQYF